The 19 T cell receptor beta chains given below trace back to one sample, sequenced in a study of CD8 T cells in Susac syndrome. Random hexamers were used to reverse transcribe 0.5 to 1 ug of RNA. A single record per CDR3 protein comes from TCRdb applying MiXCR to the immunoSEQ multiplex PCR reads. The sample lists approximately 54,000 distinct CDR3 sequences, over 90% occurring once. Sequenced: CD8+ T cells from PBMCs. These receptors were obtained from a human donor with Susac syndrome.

The CDR3 region has the DNA TGCGCCAGCAGCCAAGATCGGCAGAGATACACCGGGGAGCTGTTTTTT. It encodes CASSQDRQRYTGELFF. V is TRBV4-3 and J is TRBJ2-2; D is undetermined. The germline V and J ends were trimmed by 0 bases and 3 bases, with 11 bases remaining between them. The CDR3 extends over 16 amino acids. CDR1 is LGHNA, CDR2 YSLEER, per germline.

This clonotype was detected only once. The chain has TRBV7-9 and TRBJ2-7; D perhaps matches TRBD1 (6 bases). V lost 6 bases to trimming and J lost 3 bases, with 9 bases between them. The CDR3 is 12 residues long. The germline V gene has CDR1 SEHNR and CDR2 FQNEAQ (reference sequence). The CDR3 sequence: CASRRDIYEQYF. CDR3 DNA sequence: TGTGCCAGCAGGAGGGACATCTACGAGCAGTACTTC.

CDR3 loop: CAWKRGTLTSYGYTF. Here the CDR3 DNA reads TGTGCCTGGAAAAGAGGGACTCTTACCTCCTATGGCTACACCTTC. The chain uses TRBV30 and TRBJ1-2; maybe TRBD1 (5 bases). The V end was cut by 4 bases, the J end by 4 bases, with 19 bases between. The CDR3 totals 15 residues. CDR1 is GTSNPN and CDR2 is SVGIG in the germline V gene (reference sequence).

The CDR3 coding sequence is TGCAGTGCTAACGAACTAGCGGGGAGCACAGATACGCAGTATTTT. It codes for CSANELAGSTDTQYF. The chain has TRBV20-1 and TRBJ2-3; 10 bases match TRBD2. Germline V CDR1 and CDR2: DFQATT, SNEGSKA (reference sequence). The CDR3 covers 15 residues. J lost 0 bases, V lost 4 bases, and 4 bases had no gene match.

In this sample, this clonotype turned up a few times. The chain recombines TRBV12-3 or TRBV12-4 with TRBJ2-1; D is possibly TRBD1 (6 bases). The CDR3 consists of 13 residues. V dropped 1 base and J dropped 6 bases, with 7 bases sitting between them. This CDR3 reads CASSLGGRNEQFF. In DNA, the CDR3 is TGTGCCAGCAGTTTAGGGGGGCGCAATGAGCAGTTCTTC.

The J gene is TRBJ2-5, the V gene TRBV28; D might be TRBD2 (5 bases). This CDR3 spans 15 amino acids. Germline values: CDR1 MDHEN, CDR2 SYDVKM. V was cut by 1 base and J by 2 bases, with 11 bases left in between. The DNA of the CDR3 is TGTGCCAGCAGTTTATACTCCCGGGAACAAGAGACCCAGTACTTC. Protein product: CASSLYSREQETQYF.

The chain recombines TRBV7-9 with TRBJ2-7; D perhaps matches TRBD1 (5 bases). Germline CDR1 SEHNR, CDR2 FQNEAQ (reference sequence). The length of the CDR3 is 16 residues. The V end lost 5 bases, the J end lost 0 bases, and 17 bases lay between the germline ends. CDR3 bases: TGTGCCAGCAGCGCCTCCTCAGGGTCCCCCTCCTACGAGCAGTACTTC. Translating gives CASSASSGSPSYEQYF.

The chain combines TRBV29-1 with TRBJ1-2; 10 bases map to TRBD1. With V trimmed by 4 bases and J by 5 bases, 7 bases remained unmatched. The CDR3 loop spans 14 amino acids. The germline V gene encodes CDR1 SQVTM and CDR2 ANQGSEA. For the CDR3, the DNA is TGCAGCGTTGGGGGGACAGGGGCGGCTTATGGCTACACCTTC. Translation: CSVGGTGAAYGYTF. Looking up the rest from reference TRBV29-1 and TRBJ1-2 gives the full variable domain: SAVISQKPSRDICQRGTSLTIQCQVDSQVTMMFWYRQQPGQSLTLIATANQGSEATYESGFVIDKFPISRPNLTFSTLTVSNMSPEDSSIYLCSVGGTGAAYGYTFGSGTRLTVV.

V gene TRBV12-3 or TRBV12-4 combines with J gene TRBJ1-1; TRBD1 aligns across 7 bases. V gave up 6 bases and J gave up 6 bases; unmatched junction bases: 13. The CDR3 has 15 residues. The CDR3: CASRLPRTGRSEAFF. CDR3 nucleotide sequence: TGTGCCAGCAGGCTCCCTCGGACAGGTCGATCTGAAGCTTTCTTT.

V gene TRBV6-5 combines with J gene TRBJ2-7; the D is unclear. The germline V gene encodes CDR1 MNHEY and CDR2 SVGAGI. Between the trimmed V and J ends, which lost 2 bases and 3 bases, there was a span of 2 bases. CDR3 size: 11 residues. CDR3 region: CASSYVYEQYF. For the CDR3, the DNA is TGTGCCAGCAGTTACGTCTACGAGCAGTACTTC.

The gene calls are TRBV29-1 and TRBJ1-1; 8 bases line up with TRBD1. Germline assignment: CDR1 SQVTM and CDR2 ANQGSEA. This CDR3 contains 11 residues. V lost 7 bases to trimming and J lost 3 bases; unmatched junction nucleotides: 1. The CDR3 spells CSETGDTEAFF. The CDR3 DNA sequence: TGCAGCGAGACAGGGGACACTGAAGCTTTCTTT.

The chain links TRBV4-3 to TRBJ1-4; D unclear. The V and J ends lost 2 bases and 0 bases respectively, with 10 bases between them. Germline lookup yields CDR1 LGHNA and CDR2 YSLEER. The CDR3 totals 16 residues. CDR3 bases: TGCGCCAGCAGCCAATCCCCCCGGGCAACTAATGAAAAACTGTTTTTT. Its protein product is CASSQSPRATNEKLFF.

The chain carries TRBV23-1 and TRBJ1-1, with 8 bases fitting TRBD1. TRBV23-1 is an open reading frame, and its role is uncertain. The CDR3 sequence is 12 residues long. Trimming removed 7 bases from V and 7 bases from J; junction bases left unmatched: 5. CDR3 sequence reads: CASITGGIEAFF. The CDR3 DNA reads TGCGCCAGCATTACAGGGGGAATTGAAGCTTTCTTT.

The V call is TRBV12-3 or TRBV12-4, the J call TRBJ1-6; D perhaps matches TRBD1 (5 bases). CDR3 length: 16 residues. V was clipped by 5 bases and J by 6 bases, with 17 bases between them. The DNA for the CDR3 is TGTGCCAGCAGTCCGCTGACAAGGGACCTTAATTCACCCCTCCACTTT. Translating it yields CASSPLTRDLNSPLHF.

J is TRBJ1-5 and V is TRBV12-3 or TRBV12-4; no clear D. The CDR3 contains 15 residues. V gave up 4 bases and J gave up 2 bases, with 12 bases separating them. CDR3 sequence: CASSSAGMGNQPQHF. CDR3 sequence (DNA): TGTGCCAGCAGTTCGGCGGGGATGGGCAATCAGCCCCAGCATTTT.

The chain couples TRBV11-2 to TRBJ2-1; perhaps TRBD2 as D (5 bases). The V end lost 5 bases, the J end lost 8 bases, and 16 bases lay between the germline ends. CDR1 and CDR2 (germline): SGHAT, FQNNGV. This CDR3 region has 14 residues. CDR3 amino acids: CASSALTSFHEQFF. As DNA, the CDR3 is TGTGCCAGCAGCGCCTTAACTAGTTTCCATGAGCAGTTCTTC. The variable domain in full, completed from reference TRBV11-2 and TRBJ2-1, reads EAGVAQSPRYKIIEKRQSVAFWCNPISGHATLYWYQQILGQGPKLLIQFQNNGVVDDSQLPKDRFSAERLKGVDSTLKIQPAKLEDSAVYLCASSALTSFHEQFFGPGTRLTVL.

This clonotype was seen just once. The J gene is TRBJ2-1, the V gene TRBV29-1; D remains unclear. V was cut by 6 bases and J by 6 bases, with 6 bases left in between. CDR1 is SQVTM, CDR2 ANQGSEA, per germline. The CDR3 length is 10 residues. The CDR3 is CSVDLNEQFF. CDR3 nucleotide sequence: TGCAGCGTAGATCTCAATGAGCAGTTCTTC.

The CDR3: CSVERGDSTYEQYF. CDR3 nucleotides: TGCAGCGTTGAAAGGGGAGACAGTACCTACGAGCAGTACTTC. The V call is TRBV29-1, the J call TRBJ2-7; either TRBD1 or TRBD2 may supply D (5 bases each). V gave up 2 bases and J gave up 2 bases, with 13 bases separating them. The CDR3 length is 14 residues. The germline V gene encodes CDR1 SQVTM and CDR2 ANQGSEA.

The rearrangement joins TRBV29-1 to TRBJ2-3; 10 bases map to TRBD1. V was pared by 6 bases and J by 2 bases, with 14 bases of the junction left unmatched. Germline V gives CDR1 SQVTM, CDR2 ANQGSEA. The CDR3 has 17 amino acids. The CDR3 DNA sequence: TGCAGCGTGCAAGGCCCGGGACAGGGGAAACCCACAGATACGCAGTATTTT. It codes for CSVQGPGQGKPTDTQYF.